This T cell receptor beta chain was found in a study of identical twins. General study points: The more abundant beta clonotypes in cord blood had fewer insertions, and memory repertoires did not show this.

TCRdb reprocessed the 5' RACE reads with MiXCR, giving one entry per CDR3 protein. The sample contains around 570,000 distinct CDR3 sequences, 9.6% of which appear only once. Of note for this clonotype: What it binds is unknown.

The CDR3 consists of 17 residues. The V and J ends lost 5 bases and 1 base respectively, with 21 bases between them. Healthy Caucasians provided all donations. The same sample was also studied in work on yellow fever vaccine responses in identical twins.

This sequence was found in a young woman in good health. V usage is TRBV12-3 or TRBV12-4 and J usage is TRBJ2-7, with D possibly TRBD1 on 6 matching bases. The material sequenced was PBMCs. The CDR3 here is CASSPTGTSVGSYEQYF. CDR3 DNA sequence: TGTGCCAGCAGTCCCACCGGGACAAGTGTTGGTTCCTACGAGCAGTACTTC.